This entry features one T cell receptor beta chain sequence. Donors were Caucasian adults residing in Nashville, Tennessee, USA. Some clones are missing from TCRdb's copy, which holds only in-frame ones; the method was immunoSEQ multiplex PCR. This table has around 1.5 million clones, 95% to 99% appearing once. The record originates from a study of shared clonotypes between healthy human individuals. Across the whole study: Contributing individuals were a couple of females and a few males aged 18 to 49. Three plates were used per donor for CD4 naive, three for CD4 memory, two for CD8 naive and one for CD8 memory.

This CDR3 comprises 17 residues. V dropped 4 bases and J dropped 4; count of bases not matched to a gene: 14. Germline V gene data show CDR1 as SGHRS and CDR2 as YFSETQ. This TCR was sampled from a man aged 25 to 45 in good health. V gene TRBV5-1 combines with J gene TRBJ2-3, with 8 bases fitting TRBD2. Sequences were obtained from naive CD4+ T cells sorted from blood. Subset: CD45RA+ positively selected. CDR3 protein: CASSPSSSGVGPDTQYF. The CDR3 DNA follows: TGCGCCAGCAGCCCTTCAAGTAGCGGGGTGGGGCCAGATACGCAGTATTTT.